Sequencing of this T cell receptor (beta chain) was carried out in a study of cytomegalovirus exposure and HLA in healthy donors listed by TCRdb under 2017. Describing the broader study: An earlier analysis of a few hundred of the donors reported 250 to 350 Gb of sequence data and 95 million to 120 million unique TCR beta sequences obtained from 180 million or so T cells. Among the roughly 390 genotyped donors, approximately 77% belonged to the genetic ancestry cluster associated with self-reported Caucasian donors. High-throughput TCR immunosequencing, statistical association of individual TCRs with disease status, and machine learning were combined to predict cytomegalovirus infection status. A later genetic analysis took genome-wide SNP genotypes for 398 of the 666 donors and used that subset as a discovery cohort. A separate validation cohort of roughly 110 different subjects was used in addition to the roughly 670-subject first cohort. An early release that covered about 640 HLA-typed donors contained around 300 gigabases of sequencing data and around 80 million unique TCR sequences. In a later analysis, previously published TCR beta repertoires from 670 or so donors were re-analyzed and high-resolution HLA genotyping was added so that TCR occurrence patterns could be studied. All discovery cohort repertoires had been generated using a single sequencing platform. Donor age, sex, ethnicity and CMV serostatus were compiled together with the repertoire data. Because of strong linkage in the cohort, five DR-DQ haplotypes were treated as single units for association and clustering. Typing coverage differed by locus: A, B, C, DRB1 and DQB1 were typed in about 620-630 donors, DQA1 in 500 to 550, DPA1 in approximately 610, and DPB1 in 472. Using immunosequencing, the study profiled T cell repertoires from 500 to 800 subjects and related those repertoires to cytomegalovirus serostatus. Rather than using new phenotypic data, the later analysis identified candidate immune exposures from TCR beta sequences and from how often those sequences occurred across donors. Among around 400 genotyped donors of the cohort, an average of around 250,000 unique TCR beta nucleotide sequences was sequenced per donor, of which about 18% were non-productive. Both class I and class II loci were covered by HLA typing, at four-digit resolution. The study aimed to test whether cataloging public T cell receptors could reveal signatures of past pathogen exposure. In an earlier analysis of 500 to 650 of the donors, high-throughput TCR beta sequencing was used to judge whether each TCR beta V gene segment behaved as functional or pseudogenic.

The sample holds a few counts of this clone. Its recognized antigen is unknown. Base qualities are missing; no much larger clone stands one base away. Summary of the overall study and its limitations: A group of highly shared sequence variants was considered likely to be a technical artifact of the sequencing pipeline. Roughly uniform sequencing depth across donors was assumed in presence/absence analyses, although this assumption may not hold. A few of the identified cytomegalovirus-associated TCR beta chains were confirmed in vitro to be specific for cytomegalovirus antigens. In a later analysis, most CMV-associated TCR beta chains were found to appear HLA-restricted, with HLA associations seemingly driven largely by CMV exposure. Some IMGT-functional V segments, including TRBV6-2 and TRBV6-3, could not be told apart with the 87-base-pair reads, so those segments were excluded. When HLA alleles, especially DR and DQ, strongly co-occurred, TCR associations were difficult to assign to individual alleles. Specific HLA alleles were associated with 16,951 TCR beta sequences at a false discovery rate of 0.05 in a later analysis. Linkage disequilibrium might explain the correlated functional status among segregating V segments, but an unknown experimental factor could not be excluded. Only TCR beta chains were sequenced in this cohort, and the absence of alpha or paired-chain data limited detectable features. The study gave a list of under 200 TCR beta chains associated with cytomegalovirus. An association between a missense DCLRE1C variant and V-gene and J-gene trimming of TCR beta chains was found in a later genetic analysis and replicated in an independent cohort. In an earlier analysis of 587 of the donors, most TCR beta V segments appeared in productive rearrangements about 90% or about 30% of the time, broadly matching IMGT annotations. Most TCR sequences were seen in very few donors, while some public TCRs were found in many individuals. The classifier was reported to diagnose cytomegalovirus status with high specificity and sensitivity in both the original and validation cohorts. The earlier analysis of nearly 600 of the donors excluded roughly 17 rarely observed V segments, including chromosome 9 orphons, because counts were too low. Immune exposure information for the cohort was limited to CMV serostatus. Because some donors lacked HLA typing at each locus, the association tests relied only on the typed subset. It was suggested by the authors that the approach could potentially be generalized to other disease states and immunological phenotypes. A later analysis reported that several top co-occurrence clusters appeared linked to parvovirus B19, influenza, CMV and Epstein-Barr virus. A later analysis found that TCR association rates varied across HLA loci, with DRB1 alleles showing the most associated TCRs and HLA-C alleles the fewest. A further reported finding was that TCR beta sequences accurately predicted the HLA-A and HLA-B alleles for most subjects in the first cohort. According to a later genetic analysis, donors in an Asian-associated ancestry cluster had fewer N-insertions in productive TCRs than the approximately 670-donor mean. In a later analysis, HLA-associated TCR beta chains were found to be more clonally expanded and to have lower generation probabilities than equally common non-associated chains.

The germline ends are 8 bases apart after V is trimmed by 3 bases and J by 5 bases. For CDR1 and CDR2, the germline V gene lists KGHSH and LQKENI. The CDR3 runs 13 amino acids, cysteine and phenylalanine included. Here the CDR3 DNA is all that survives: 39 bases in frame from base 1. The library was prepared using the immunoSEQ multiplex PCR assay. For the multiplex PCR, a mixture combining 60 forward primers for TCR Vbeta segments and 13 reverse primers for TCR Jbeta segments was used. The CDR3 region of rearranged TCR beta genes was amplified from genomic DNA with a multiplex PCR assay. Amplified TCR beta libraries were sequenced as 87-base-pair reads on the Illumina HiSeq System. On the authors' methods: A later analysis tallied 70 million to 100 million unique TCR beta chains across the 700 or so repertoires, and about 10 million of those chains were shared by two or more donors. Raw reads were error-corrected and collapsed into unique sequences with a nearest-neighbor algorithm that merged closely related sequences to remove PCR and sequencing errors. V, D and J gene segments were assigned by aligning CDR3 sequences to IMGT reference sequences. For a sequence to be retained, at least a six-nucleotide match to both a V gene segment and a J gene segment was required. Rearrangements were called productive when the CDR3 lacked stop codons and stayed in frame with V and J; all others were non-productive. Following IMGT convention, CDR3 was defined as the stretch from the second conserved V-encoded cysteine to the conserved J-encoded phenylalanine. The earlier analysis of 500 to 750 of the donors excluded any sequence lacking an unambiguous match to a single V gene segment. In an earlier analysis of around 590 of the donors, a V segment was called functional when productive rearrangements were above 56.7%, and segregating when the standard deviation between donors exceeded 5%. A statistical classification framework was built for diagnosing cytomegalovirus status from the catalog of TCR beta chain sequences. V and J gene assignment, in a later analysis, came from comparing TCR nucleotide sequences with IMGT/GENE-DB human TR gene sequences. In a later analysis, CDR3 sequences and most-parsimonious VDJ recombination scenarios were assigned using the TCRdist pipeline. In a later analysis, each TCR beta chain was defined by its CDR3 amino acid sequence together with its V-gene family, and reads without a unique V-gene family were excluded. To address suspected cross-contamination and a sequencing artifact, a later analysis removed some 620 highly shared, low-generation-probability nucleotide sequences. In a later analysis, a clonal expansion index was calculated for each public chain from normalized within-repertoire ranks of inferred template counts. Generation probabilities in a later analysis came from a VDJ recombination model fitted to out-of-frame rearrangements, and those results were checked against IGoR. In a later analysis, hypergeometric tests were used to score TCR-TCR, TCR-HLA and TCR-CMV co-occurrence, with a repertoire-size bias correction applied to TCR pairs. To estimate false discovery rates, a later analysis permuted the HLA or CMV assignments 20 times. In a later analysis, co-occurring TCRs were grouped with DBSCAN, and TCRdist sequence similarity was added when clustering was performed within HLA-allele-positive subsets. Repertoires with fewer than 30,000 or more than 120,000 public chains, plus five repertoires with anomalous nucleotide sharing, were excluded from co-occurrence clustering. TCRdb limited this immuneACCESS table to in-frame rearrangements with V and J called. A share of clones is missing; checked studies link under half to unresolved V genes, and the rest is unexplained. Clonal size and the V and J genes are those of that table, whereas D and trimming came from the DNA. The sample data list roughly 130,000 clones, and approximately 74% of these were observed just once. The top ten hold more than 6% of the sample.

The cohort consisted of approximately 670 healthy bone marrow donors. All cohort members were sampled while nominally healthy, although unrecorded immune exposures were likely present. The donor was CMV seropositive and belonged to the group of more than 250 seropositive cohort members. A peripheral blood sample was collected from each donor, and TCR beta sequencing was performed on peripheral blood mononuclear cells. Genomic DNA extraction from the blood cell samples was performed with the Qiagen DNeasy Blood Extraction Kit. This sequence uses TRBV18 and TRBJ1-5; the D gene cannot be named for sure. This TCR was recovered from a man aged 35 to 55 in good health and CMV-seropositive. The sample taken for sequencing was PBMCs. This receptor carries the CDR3 CASSPSLDQPQHF. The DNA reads TGTGCCAGCTCACCTTCCCTAGATCAGCCCCAGCATTTT.